This TCR beta chain was documented in a study of T cell repertoires in cytomegalovirus infection. Germline V gene sequence: CDR1 SGHVS, CDR2 FQNEAQ. V gave up 1 base and J gave up 0 bases, with 13 bases separating them. CDR3 length: 17 residues. As to this clonotype: Its antigen is still unknown.

Overall study results and limits: Summed frequency of public TCR beta families distinguished CMV carriers with the relevant HLA.

TCRdb ran MiXCR on the reads and lists one entry per CDR3 protein. Here the sample spans about 71,000 distinct CDR3 sequences, roughly 22% being singletons. The clonotype comes from a human donor in good health (CMV status not recorded). Some clones in this sample may be carry-over from other donors' samples. This sample comprised CD8+ T cells from cultured PBMCs, obtained from culture after CMV antigen stimulation. The gene calls are TRBV7-8 and TRBJ1-5; no firm D call. DNA of the CDR3: TGTGCCAGCAGCTTAGGCCCCGGGGAGAATAGCAATCAGCCCCAGCATTTT. Translation: CASSLGPGENSNQPQHF.